These T cell receptor beta chains were read from a single sample in a study of response to subunit inactivated influenza vaccine. TCRdb used MiXCR to reprocess the RT-PCR reads, holding one entry per CDR3 protein. In the table there are around 200,000 distinct CDR3 sequences, 12% of which are singletons. In addition, the sample was reused for a study of T cells expressing NK-cell markers.

This material consisted of CD8+ T cells sorted from PBMCs, taken approximately 13 days after vaccination. These receptors came from a man aged 45-65 years who received an inactivated influenza vaccine. The CDR3 runs from the conserved cysteine through the conserved F or W. Each record gives: V gene, J gene, D gene, clone size, CDR3 protein, CDR3 DNA. The D gene is left open where the match is weak. Size values are once, few and many counts, or a class for expanded clones, and some rows have none.

v_gene: TRBV6-1; j_gene: TRBJ2-1; d_gene: TRBD2; abundance: few; CDR3aa: CASSQSGSSYNEQFF; CDR3nt: TGTGCCAGCAGTCAGAGCGGGAGCTCCTACAATGAGCAGTTCTTC
v_gene: TRBV10-3; j_gene: TRBJ2-7; d_gene: TRBD1; abundance: .; CDR3aa: CASGYRGQQYF; CDR3nt: TGTGCCTCTGGATACAGGGGTCAGCAGTACTTC
v_gene: TRBV7-2; j_gene: TRBJ2-5; d_gene: .; abundance: .; CDR3aa: CASSFLYGASETQYF; CDR3nt: TGTGCCAGCAGCTTTCTGTACGGCGCTTCAGAGACCCAGTACTTC
v_gene: TRBV4-1; j_gene: TRBJ1-6; d_gene: .; abundance: many; CDR3aa: CASSQDSPGHQTGKHHNSPLHF; CDR3nt: TGCGCCAGCAGCCAAGATTCACCCGGCCACCAAACAGGAAAACATCATAATTCACCCCTCCACTTT
v_gene: TRBV27; j_gene: TRBJ2-7; d_gene: TRBD2; abundance: medium-sized; CDR3aa: CASSLSREGLEQYF; CDR3nt: TGTGCCAGCAGTTTATCTCGGGAGGGCCTCGAGCAGTACTTC
v_gene: TRBV5-1; j_gene: TRBJ2-1; d_gene: TRBD2; abundance: many; CDR3aa: CASRDRLAGLLLNEQFF; CDR3nt: TGCGCCAGCAGGGATAGACTAGCGGGATTACTACTCAATGAGCAGTTCTTC
v_gene: TRBV15; j_gene: TRBJ2-1; d_gene: TRBD1; abundance: few; CDR3aa: CATSRGDRESVYNEQFF; CDR3nt: TGTGCCACCAGCAGAGGCGACAGGGAGTCTGTTTACAATGAGCAGTTCTTC
v_gene: TRBV5-4; j_gene: TRBJ2-1; d_gene: TRBD2; abundance: few; CDR3aa: CASSGRLALNNEQFF; CDR3nt: TGTGCCAGCAGCGGAAGACTAGCGCTCAACAATGAGCAGTTCTTC
v_gene: TRBV25-1; j_gene: TRBJ2-2; d_gene: .; abundance: few; CDR3aa: CASNPGTGELFF; CDR3nt: TGTGCCAGCAATCCCGGGACCGGGGAGCTGTTTTTT
v_gene: TRBV12-3/TRBV12-4; j_gene: TRBJ2-5; d_gene: TRBD1; abundance: .; CDR3aa: CASSQGQVGGETQYF; CDR3nt: TGTGCCAGCAGCCAGGGACAGGTGGGGGGAGAGACCCAGTACTTC